A selection of T cell receptor beta chains follows, all from one sample in a study of cytomegalovirus exposure and HLA in healthy donors. Repertoires were generated with immunoSEQ multiplex PCR, while TCRdb's copy carries only in-frame clones and drops some. The sample lists some 71,000 clones; more than 75% were seen once. Material: PBMCs. Receptor source: a man aged 18 to 29 in good health and CMV-seronegative. The CDR3 runs from the conserved cysteine through the conserved F or W. The order of the fields is V gene, clone size, D gene, CDR3 length, J gene, CDR3 DNA, CDR3 protein. The D gene is left open where the match is weak. Clone sizes are given selectively: once, few, many, or a class where the clone is expanded.

v_gene: TRBV28
abundance: -
d_gene: -
len: 15
j_gene: TRBJ2-3
CDR3nt: TGTGCCAGCAGTCCCAGTATAGGGGCAGGAGATACGCAGTATTTT
CDR3aa: CASSPSIGAGDTQYF

v_gene: TRBV5-1
abundance: -
d_gene: -
len: 14
j_gene: TRBJ2-7
CDR3nt: TGCGCCAGCAGCTTTTCGACAGGAGACTACGAGCAGTACTTC
CDR3aa: CASSFSTGDYEQYF

v_gene: TRBV28
abundance: -
d_gene: -
len: 15
j_gene: TRBJ1-6
CDR3nt: TGTGCCAGCAGTTTAGAGTCGGGGTATAATTCACCCCTCCACTTT
CDR3aa: CASSLESGYNSPLHF

v_gene: TRBV9
abundance: few
d_gene: -
len: 14
j_gene: TRBJ2-7
CDR3nt: TGTGCCAGCAGCACCTTGGAGGGTACGCACGAGCAGTACTTC
CDR3aa: CASSTLEGTHEQYF

v_gene: TRBV5-1
abundance: few
d_gene: TRBD1
len: 13
j_gene: TRBJ2-1
CDR3nt: TGCGCCAGCAGACTGGACAGGAACAATGAGCAGTTCTTC
CDR3aa: CASRLDRNNEQFF

v_gene: TRBV20-1
abundance: -
d_gene: TRBD1
len: 11
j_gene: TRBJ2-1
CDR3nt: TGCAGTGCACCCCGGACAGGGCAGCAGTTCTTC
CDR3aa: CSAPRTGQQFF

v_gene: TRBV7-3
abundance: -
d_gene: TRBD2
len: 13
j_gene: TRBJ2-1
CDR3nt: TGTGCCAGCAGCTGGGTAGGGGAGGGTGAGCAGTTCTTC
CDR3aa: CASSWVGEGEQFF

v_gene: TRBV19
abundance: few
d_gene: TRBD1
len: 15
j_gene: TRBJ1-6
CDR3nt: TGTGCCAGTAGTGAAAGGGACAGGGCGAGATCACCCCTCCACTTT
CDR3aa: CASSERDRARSPLHF

v_gene: TRBV5-1
abundance: -
d_gene: TRBD1
len: 17
j_gene: TRBJ1-4
CDR3nt: TGCGCCAGCAGCTTGACCAGACAGGGTGTGGCTAATGAAAAACTGTTTTTT
CDR3aa: CASSLTRQGVANEKLFF

v_gene: TRBV7-8
abundance: few
d_gene: TRBD2
len: 17
j_gene: TRBJ2-7
CDR3nt: TGTGCCAGCAGCTCTCAGCGACTAGCGGGGGTATCCTACGAGCAGTACTTC
CDR3aa: CASSSQRLAGVSYEQYF

v_gene: TRBV7-9
abundance: -
d_gene: TRBD1
len: 16
j_gene: TRBJ1-1
CDR3nt: TGTGCCAGCAGCTTTTCGACAGGGAAAATGAACACTGAAGCTTTCTTT
CDR3aa: CASSFSTGKMNTEAFF

v_gene: TRBV18
abundance: -
d_gene: -
len: 15
j_gene: TRBJ1-1
CDR3nt: TGTGCCAGCTCACCACTCGGACACGGGAACACTGAAGCTTTCTTT
CDR3aa: CASSPLGHGNTEAFF

v_gene: TRBV7-2
abundance: -
d_gene: TRBD1
len: 16
j_gene: TRBJ2-1
CDR3nt: TGTGCCAGCAGCTTACTGGGACAGGGACGCTACAATGAGCAGTTCTTC
CDR3aa: CASSLLGQGRYNEQFF

v_gene: TRBV6-1
abundance: -
d_gene: TRBD1
len: 13
j_gene: TRBJ2-2
CDR3nt: TGTGCCAGCAGCGAACAGGGGCCCGGGGAGCTGTTTTTT
CDR3aa: CASSEQGPGELFF

v_gene: TRBV5-4
abundance: once
d_gene: -
len: 16
j_gene: TRBJ2-6
CDR3nt: TGTGCCAGCAGCTTGGGGGGCAATCTGGGGGCCAACGTCCTGACTTTC
CDR3aa: CASSLGGNLGANVLTF

v_gene: TRBV6-4
abundance: -
d_gene: -
len: 16
j_gene: TRBJ2-1
CDR3nt: TGTGCCAGCAGTGACTCGTACAGGCAGGCTAACAATGAGCAGTTCTTC
CDR3aa: CASSDSYRQANNEQFF

v_gene: TRBV11-2
abundance: -
d_gene: TRBD1
len: 13
j_gene: TRBJ1-2
CDR3nt: TGTGCCAGCAGCGTGGGACAGCCATATGGCTACACCTTC
CDR3aa: CASSVGQPYGYTF

v_gene: TRBV10-2
abundance: once
d_gene: TRBD2
len: 17
j_gene: TRBJ2-3
CDR3nt: TGCGCCAGCAACCCTCTAGCGGGGGCGCCTAATACGGATACGCAGTATTTT
CDR3aa: CASNPLAGAPNTDTQYF

v_gene: TRBV15
abundance: -
d_gene: TRBD2
len: 16
j_gene: TRBJ2-3
CDR3nt: TGTGCCACCAGCAGAGTAGCGGGGAGAAGCACAGATACGCAGTATTTT
CDR3aa: CATSRVAGRSTDTQYF

v_gene: TRBV10-3
abundance: -
d_gene: TRBD1
len: 14
j_gene: TRBJ1-5
CDR3nt: TGTGCCATCAGTGGGACAGGGATGCGGCAGCCCCAGCATTTT
CDR3aa: CAISGTGMRQPQHF

v_gene: TRBV4-1
abundance: -
d_gene: -
len: 14
j_gene: TRBJ1-2
CDR3nt: TGCGCCAACAGCCAAGGACAGACCAACTATGGCTACACCTTC
CDR3aa: CANSQGQTNYGYTF

v_gene: TRBV11-2
abundance: -
d_gene: -
len: 16
j_gene: TRBJ2-7
CDR3nt: TGTGCCAGCAGCTTAATCGGTTCGACAGGTTCGGTGGAGCAGTACTTC
CDR3aa: CASSLIGSTGSVEQYF

v_gene: TRBV6-1
abundance: -
d_gene: -
len: 15
j_gene: TRBJ1-5
CDR3nt: TGTGCCAGCAGTCCCGACAGTTTCCAACGTCAGCCCCAGCATTTT
CDR3aa: CASSPDSFQRQPQHF

v_gene: TRBV27
abundance: -
d_gene: -
len: 14
j_gene: TRBJ1-5
CDR3nt: TGTGCCAGCAGTTTCCGGGGGGGGGTTCAGCCCCAGCATTTT
CDR3aa: CASSFRGGVQPQHF

v_gene: TRBV6-5
abundance: -
d_gene: TRBD1
len: 16
j_gene: TRBJ1-2
CDR3nt: TGTGCCAGCAGTTTTGTACAGGGGGCGCAAAGCTATGGCTACACCTTC
CDR3aa: CASSFVQGAQSYGYTF

v_gene: TRBV2
abundance: -
d_gene: -
len: 13
j_gene: TRBJ1-5
CDR3nt: TGTGCCAGCAGCGGGTTTAGCAATCAGCCCCAGCATTTT
CDR3aa: CASSGFSNQPQHF

v_gene: TRBV11-2
abundance: -
d_gene: TRBD1
len: 14
j_gene: TRBJ1-1
CDR3nt: TGTGCCAGCAGAGACAGGGGGCCGAACACTGAAGCTTTCTTT
CDR3aa: CASRDRGPNTEAFF

v_gene: TRBV5-6
abundance: few
d_gene: TRBD2
len: 15
j_gene: TRBJ2-7
CDR3nt: TGTGCCAGCAGCTTGGGGGCGGGGGTAACTAGCGAGCAGTACTTC
CDR3aa: CASSLGAGVTSEQYF

v_gene: TRBV11-3
abundance: -
d_gene: TRBD1
len: 15
j_gene: TRBJ2-3
CDR3nt: TGTGCCAGCAGCCCGGGACAGGGGGCTACAGATACGCAGTATTTT
CDR3aa: CASSPGQGATDTQYF

v_gene: TRBV10-3
abundance: -
d_gene: TRBD2
len: 16
j_gene: TRBJ2-1
CDR3nt: TGTGCCATCAGTGATGACGGACTAGTCTTAGGCAATGAGCAGTTCTTC
CDR3aa: CAISDDGLVLGNEQFF

v_gene: TRBV28
abundance: few
d_gene: -
len: 15
j_gene: TRBJ2-7
CDR3nt: TGTGCCAGCAGTCCAACAGGTACCTTAGATCCGGAGCAGTACTTC
CDR3aa: CASSPTGTLDPEQYF

v_gene: TRBV28
abundance: -
d_gene: TRBD1
len: 17
j_gene: TRBJ1-2
CDR3nt: TGTGCCAGCAGTTTACCAGGACAGGGCGCCTCTAACTATGGCTACACCTTC
CDR3aa: CASSLPGQGASNYGYTF

v_gene: TRBV10-3
abundance: -
d_gene: TRBD1
len: 18
j_gene: TRBJ2-6
CDR3nt: TGTGCCATCAGTGAGCCCCGGGACAGGGGCTCTGGGGCCAACGTCCTGACTTTC
CDR3aa: CAISEPRDRGSGANVLTF

v_gene: TRBV5-1
abundance: -
d_gene: -
len: 13
j_gene: TRBJ2-7
CDR3nt: TGCGCCAGCAGCCCCGGGACAACCTACGAGCAGTACTTC
CDR3aa: CASSPGTTYEQYF

v_gene: TRBV9
abundance: -
d_gene: TRBD1
len: 16
j_gene: TRBJ1-6
CDR3nt: TGTGCCAGCAGCCCCGAAATGGACAGGGCGGGAGCGGCCCTCCACTTT
CDR3aa: CASSPEMDRAGAALHF

v_gene: TRBV5-3
abundance: -
d_gene: TRBD1
len: 16
j_gene: TRBJ1-3
CDR3nt: TGTGCCAGAAGCTCCCCGACAGGGCAGACTGGAAACACCATATATTTT
CDR3aa: CARSSPTGQTGNTIYF

v_gene: TRBV11-3
abundance: -
d_gene: TRBD2
len: 15
j_gene: TRBJ2-1
CDR3nt: TGTGCCAGCAGCTTAGGACTAGCGGGGGAAAATGAGCAGTTCTTC
CDR3aa: CASSLGLAGENEQFF

v_gene: TRBV19
abundance: few
d_gene: TRBD1
len: 15
j_gene: TRBJ1-5
CDR3nt: TGTGCCAGTAGACCGGGACAGAGTAGCAATCAGCCCCAGCATTTT
CDR3aa: CASRPGQSSNQPQHF